Listed below are T cell receptor beta chains from one sample, sequenced in a study of human T cells and chemical hapten exposure. TCRdb reprocessed the RACE reads with MiXCR, giving one entry per CDR3 protein. The profile shows about 56,000 distinct CDR3 sequences, 9.3% of them singletons. The starting material was whole blood, obtained in connection with sensitization to the hapten diphenylcyclopropenone (DPC). The origin of the receptors is a middle-aged woman with alopecia areata. Some clones in this sample may be carry-over from other donors' samples. CDR3s include the opening cysteine and the closing phenylalanine or tryptophan. D genes are given only for firm matches. Only part of the rows carry a size: once, few, many, or a class if the clone is expanded.

clone_size: many
d_call: .
v_call: TRBV2
j_call: TRBJ2-7
cdr3_aa: CASSEGSFLAPTYEQYF
cdr3_nt: TGTGCCAGCAGTGAAGGGTCCTTCTTAGCGCCTACCTACGAGCAGTACTTC

clone_size: many
d_call: .
v_call: TRBV6-1
j_call: TRBJ1-5
cdr3_aa: CASSAGGNQPQHF
cdr3_nt: TGTGCCAGCAGTGCGGGGGGCAATCAGCCCCAGCATTTT

clone_size: .
d_call: .
v_call: TRBV20-1
j_call: TRBJ2-3
cdr3_aa: CSAQNGAGTDTQYF
cdr3_nt: TGCAGTGCCCAGAACGGGGCGGGCACAGATACGCAGTATTTT

clone_size: few
d_call: TRBD1
v_call: TRBV5-1
j_call: TRBJ1-4
cdr3_aa: CASSPTGKTNEKLFF
cdr3_nt: TGCGCCAGCAGCCCGACAGGGAAGACTAATGAAAAACTGTTTTTT

clone_size: .
d_call: .
v_call: TRBV30
j_call: TRBJ1-2
cdr3_aa: CAWNIRDNLRYGYTF
cdr3_nt: TGTGCCTGGAACATCCGGGACAACTTGCGCTATGGCTACACCTTC

clone_size: many
d_call: TRBD1
v_call: TRBV6-5
j_call: TRBJ1-2
cdr3_aa: CASSEGTGGVYGYTF
cdr3_nt: TGTGCCAGCAGTGAGGGGACAGGGGGCGTCTATGGCTACACCTTC

clone_size: .
d_call: .
v_call: TRBV3-2
j_call: TRBJ2-3
cdr3_aa: CASSFFWGDTQYF
cdr3_nt: TGTGCCAGCAGCTTCTTCTGGGGAGATACGCAGTATTTT

clone_size: many
d_call: .
v_call: TRBV6-5
j_call: TRBJ2-5
cdr3_aa: CASSYSKQRRQETQYF
cdr3_nt: TGTGCCAGCAGTTACTCGAAACAGCGACGCCAAGAGACCCAGTACTTC

clone_size: many
d_call: .
v_call: TRBV12-3/TRBV12-4
j_call: TRBJ1-6
cdr3_aa: CASSRPGTTLWGNSPLHF
cdr3_nt: TGTGCCAGCAGTAGACCCGGGACGACCTTGTGGGGCAATTCACCCCTCCACTTT

clone_size: .
d_call: .
v_call: TRBV18
j_call: TRBJ1-4
cdr3_aa: CASSPLSGEKLFF
cdr3_nt: TGTGCCAGCTCCCCCCTGAGCGGTGAAAAACTGTTTTTT

clone_size: many
d_call: .
v_call: TRBV7-2
j_call: TRBJ1-1
cdr3_aa: CASSLVAGGDTEAFF
cdr3_nt: TGTGCCAGCAGCTTAGTTGCCGGGGGAGACACTGAAGCTTTCTTT

clone_size: few
d_call: TRBD2
v_call: TRBV6-4
j_call: TRBJ2-3
cdr3_aa: CASSRGGDTDTQYF
cdr3_nt: TGTGCCAGCAGTCGGGGAGGGGACACAGATACGCAGTATTTT

clone_size: few
d_call: TRBD1
v_call: TRBV12-3/TRBV12-4
j_call: TRBJ2-7
cdr3_aa: CASSPPGQASYEQYF
cdr3_nt: TGTGCCAGCAGTCCCCCTGGACAGGCCTCCTACGAGCAGTACTTC

clone_size: few
d_call: .
v_call: TRBV4-1
j_call: TRBJ2-6
cdr3_aa: CASRGTSGANVLTF
cdr3_nt: TGCGCCAGTAGAGGGACGTCTGGGGCCAACGTCCTGACTTTC

clone_size: many
d_call: .
v_call: TRBV2
j_call: TRBJ2-1
cdr3_aa: CASSETEYNEQFF
cdr3_nt: TGTGCCAGCAGCGAGACGGAGTACAATGAGCAGTTCTTC

clone_size: .
d_call: .
v_call: TRBV7-2
j_call: TRBJ1-2
cdr3_aa: CASSLVLNYGYTF
cdr3_nt: TGTGCCAGCAGCCTCGTACTTAACTATGGCTACACCTTC

clone_size: .
d_call: .
v_call: TRBV7-2
j_call: TRBJ2-3
cdr3_aa: CASSQEYRDTQYF
cdr3_nt: TGTGCCAGCAGCCAGGAGTATCGGGATACGCAGTATTTT

clone_size: .
d_call: .
v_call: TRBV18
j_call: TRBJ1-5
cdr3_aa: CASSPSAGEQPQHF
cdr3_nt: TGTGCCAGCTCACCATCGGCAGGAGAGCAGCCCCAGCATTTT

clone_size: .
d_call: .
v_call: TRBV4-1
j_call: TRBJ1-1
cdr3_aa: CASSQIRVRGIAEAFF
cdr3_nt: TGCGCCAGCAGCCAGATAAGAGTAAGGGGGATCGCTGAAGCTTTCTTT

clone_size: many
d_call: .
v_call: TRBV5-1
j_call: TRBJ1-1
cdr3_aa: CASSPGWGRWNTEAFF
cdr3_nt: TGCGCCAGCAGCCCCGGATGGGGGCGATGGAACACTGAAGCTTTCTTT

clone_size: many
d_call: .
v_call: TRBV6-2/TRBV6-3
j_call: TRBJ2-1
cdr3_aa: CASTTNTVNEQFF
cdr3_nt: TGTGCCAGCACTACTAACACGGTCAATGAGCAGTTCTTC

clone_size: few
d_call: .
v_call: TRBV7-9
j_call: TRBJ1-1
cdr3_aa: CASSLKVNTEAFF
cdr3_nt: TGTGCCAGCAGCTTAAAGGTGAACACTGAAGCTTTCTTT

clone_size: few
d_call: .
v_call: TRBV9
j_call: TRBJ2-3
cdr3_aa: CASSVATRGTDTQYF
cdr3_nt: TGTGCCAGCAGCGTAGCCACCAGGGGTACAGATACGCAGTATTTT

clone_size: .
d_call: TRBD1
v_call: TRBV18
j_call: TRBJ2-7
cdr3_aa: CASSGTDPYEQYF
cdr3_nt: TGTGCCAGCTCCGGGACAGATCCCTACGAGCAGTACTTC

clone_size: many
d_call: .
v_call: TRBV29-1
j_call: TRBJ1-2
cdr3_aa: CSVGRPNYGYTF
cdr3_nt: TGCAGCGTTGGACGCCCCAACTATGGCTACACCTTC